This T cell receptor (beta chain) was profiled in a study of blood T cell repertoires in COVID-19. The study drew participants aged about 18 to 89 years from some 23 US areas. Clinical history as reported by participants underpinned cohort assignment. Original analysis: The assay estimated nucleated cells by amplifying reference gene primers. Only in-frame clones appear in the TCRdb table, and some are missing; sequencing was by immunoSEQ multiplex PCR. That table is the source of V, J and clone size, and D and trimming were worked out from the DNA. The data hold hundreds of thousands of clones, with about 86% observed a single time. Germline lookup yields CDR1 SGHVS and CDR2 FQNEAQ. Trimming pared 4 bases from V and 1 base from J, leaving 13 bases between. This CDR3 is built from 15 residues.

The sample taken for sequencing was PBMCs or T cells enriched from blood (not recorded which). The chain employs TRBV7-8 and TRBJ2-5, with D possibly TRBD2 on 6 matching bases. This sequence was found in a woman aged 40 to 55 with acute COVID-19. CDR3 coding DNA: TGTGCCAGCAGCTCCGGAGGGGCCACCCAAGAGACCCAGTACTTC. Encoded protein: CASSSGGATQETQYF.